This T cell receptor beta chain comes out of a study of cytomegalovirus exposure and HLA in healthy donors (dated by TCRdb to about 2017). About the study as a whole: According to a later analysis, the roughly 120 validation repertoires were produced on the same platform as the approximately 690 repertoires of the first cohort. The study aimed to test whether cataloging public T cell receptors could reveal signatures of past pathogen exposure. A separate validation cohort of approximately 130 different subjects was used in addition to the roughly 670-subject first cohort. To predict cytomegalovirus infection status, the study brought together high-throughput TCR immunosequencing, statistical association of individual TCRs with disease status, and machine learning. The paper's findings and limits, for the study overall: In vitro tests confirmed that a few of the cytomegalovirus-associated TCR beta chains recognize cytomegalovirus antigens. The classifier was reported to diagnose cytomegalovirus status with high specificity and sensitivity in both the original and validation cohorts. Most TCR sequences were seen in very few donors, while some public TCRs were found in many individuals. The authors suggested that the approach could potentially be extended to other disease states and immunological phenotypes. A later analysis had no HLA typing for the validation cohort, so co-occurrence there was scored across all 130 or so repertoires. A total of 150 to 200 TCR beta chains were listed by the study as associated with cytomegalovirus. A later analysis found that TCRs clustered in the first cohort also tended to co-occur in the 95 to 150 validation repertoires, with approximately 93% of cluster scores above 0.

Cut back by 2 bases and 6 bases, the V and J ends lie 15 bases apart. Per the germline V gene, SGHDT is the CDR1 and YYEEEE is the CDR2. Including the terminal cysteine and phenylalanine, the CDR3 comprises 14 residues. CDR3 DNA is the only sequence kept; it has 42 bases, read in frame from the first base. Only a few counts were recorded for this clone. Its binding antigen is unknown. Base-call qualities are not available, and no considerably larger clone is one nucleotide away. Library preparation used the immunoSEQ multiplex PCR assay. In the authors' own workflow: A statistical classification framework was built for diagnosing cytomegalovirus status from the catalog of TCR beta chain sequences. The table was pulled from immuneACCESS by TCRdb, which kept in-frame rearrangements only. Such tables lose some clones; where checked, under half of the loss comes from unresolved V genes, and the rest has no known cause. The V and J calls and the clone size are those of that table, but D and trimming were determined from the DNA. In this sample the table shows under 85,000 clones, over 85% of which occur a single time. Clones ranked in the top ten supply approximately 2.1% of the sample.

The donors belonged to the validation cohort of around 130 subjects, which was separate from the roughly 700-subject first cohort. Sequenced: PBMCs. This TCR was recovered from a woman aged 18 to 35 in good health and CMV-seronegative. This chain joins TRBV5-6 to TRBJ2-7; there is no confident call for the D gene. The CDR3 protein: CASSFRVKTGEQYF. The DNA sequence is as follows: TGTGCCAGCAGCTTCCGGGTTAAGACCGGCGAGCAGTACTTC.